The present T cell receptor (beta chain) was sequenced within a study of blood T cell repertoires in COVID-19. Profiling relied on immunoSEQ multiplex PCR, and the TCRdb table lists in-frame clones only, not all of them. The sample has about 90,000 clones, about 89% seen once. The CDR3 spans 12 residues. V was trimmed by 2 bases and J by 5 bases, leaving 6 bases between them. The clonotype comes from a human donor with active COVID-19. The donor label of this sample is uncertain. J is TRBJ1-1 and V is TRBV23-1; TRBD1 might be the D (6 bases). TRBV23-1 is an open reading frame, and its role is uncertain. Sequencing used peripheral blood. CDR3 sequence reads: CASSQGQTEAFF. For the CDR3, the DNA is TGCGCCAGCAGTCAAGGACAGACTGAAGCTTTCTTT.